One T cell receptor beta chain is described in this entry. J lost 2 bases, V lost 5 bases, and 18 bases had no gene match. The CDR3 runs 18 residues. The germline gives CDR1 SNHLY, CDR2 FYNNEI. The assay was immunoSEQ multiplex PCR, and TCRdb's table has in-frame clones only and misses some. The sample has roughly 100,000 clones, 70% to 80% seen once; the top ten hold more than 20%. This specimen comes from a study of blood T cell repertoires in COVID-19. Sequenced: peripheral blood. This receptor was obtained from a man between 65 and 85 years old with active or convalescent COVID-19. The rearrangement uses TRBV2 and TRBJ2-7, with 7 bases aligning to TRBD1. The CDR3 loop is CASSWNPANFQGAYEQYF. DNA of the CDR3: TGTGCCAGCAGTTGGAACCCCGCGAACTTTCAGGGGGCCTACGAGCAGTACTTC. Filled out from reference TRBV2 and TRBJ2-7, the complete variable domain reads EPEVTQTPSHQVTQMGQEVILRCVPISNHLYFYWYRQILGQKVEFLVSFYNNEISEKSEIFDDQFSVERPDGSNFTLKIRSTKLEDSAMYFCASSWNPANFQGAYEQYFGPGTRLTVT.